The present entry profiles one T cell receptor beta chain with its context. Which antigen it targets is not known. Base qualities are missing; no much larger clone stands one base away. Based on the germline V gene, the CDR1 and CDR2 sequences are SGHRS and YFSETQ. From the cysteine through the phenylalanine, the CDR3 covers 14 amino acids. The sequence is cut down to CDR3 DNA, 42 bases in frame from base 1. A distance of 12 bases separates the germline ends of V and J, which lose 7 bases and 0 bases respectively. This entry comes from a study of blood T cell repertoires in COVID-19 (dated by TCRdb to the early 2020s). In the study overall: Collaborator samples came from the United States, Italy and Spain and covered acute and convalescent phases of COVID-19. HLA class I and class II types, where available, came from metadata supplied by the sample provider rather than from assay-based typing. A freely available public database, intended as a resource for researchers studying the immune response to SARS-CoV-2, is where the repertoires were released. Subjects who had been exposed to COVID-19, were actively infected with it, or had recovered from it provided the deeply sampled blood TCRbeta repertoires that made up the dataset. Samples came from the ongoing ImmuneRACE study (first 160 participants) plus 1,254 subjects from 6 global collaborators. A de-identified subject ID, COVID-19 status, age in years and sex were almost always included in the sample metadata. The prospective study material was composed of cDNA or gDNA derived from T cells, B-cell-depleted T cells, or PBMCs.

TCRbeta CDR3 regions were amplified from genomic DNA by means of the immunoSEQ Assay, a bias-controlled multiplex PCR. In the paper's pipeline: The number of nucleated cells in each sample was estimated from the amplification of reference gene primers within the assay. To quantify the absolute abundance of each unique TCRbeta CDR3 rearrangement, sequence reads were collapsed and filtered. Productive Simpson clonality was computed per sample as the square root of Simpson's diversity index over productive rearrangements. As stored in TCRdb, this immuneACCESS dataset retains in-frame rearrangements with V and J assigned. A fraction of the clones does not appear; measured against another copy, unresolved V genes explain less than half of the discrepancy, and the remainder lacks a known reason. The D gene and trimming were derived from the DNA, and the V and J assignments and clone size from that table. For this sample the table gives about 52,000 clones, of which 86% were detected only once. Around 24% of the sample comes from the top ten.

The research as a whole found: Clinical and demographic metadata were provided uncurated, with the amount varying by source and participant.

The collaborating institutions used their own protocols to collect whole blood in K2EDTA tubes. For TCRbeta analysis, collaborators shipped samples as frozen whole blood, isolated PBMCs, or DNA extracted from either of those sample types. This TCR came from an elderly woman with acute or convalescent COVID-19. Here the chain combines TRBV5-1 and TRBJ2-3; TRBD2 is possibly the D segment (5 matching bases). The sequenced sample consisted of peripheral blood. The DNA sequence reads TGCGCCAGCTCCGGGATTTCTAGCACAGATACGCAGTATTTT. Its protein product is CASSGISSTDTQYF.